The 20 T cell receptor beta chains reported below all come from one sample, sequenced in a study of T cells in localized non-small cell lung cancer. Sequenced by immunoSEQ multiplex PCR; TCRdb stores in-frame clones only, minus some. The table shows over 1,500 clones, with 15% to 25% occurring only once. Sequenced material: lung tumor tissue, taken before any cancer treatment. These receptors all come from a man aged 40 to 69 with stage I lung adenocarcinoma.

This clone is classed as medium-sized. This rearrangement joins TRBV11-3 to TRBJ2-1; perhaps TRBD2 as D (6 bases). V was cut by 0 bases and J by 2 bases, with 14 bases left in between. The CDR3 has 17 amino acids. Germline assignment: CDR1 SGHNT and CDR2 YENEEA. CDR3 in DNA: TGTGCCAGCAGCTTAGATCCGCCAGCGGGTACCTACAATGAGCAGTTCTTC. This sequence encodes CASSLDPPAGTYNEQFF.

The rearrangement uses TRBV19 and TRBJ2-1; TRBD1 might be the D (6 bases). The CDR3 runs to 14 residues. The germline V and J ends were trimmed by 4 bases and 0 bases, with 7 bases remaining between them. Germline CDR1 is LNHDA and CDR2 is SQIVND (reference sequence). This CDR3 is CASSTRGSYNEQFF. The CDR3, as DNA: TGTGCCAGTAGTACCAGGGGCTCCTACAATGAGCAGTTCTTC.

By share of the sample, this clone is medium-sized. The gene calls are TRBV11-3 and TRBJ2-3; D may be TRBD1 (6 bases). Per germline, CDR1 SGHNT and CDR2 YENEEA. The ends were cut back, 3 bases at V and 2 bases at J, with 9 bases in the middle. This CDR3 has 14 residues. For the CDR3, the DNA is TGTGCCAGCAGCTTTGACAGGTTCACAGATACGCAGTATTTT. Its translation: CASSFDRFTDTQYF.

The sample holds a few counts of this clone. The chain uses TRBV28 and TRBJ1-1; D is ambiguous. V was trimmed by 5 bases and J by 0 bases, leaving 16 bases between them. CDR3 length: 16 amino acids. CDR1 is MDHEN, CDR2 SYDVKM, per germline. The chain's CDR3 is CASSMTTSSMNTEAFF. CDR3 bases: TGTGCCAGCAGTATGACGACTAGCTCGATGAACACTGAAGCTTTCTTT.

This clone is termed medium-sized. This rearrangement joins TRBV6-8 to TRBJ2-3; D possibly uses TRBD1 or TRBD2 (5 bases each). The CDR3 has 14 amino acids. CDR1 is MNHGY and CDR2 is SAAAGT in the germline V gene. V lost 7 bases, J lost 0 bases, and 11 bases lay in between. The CDR3 bases are TGTGCCAGCACCGGCTGGGGGAGCACAGATACGCAGTATTTT. Encoded protein: CASTGWGSTDTQYF.

By share, this clone counts as medium-sized. CDR3 sequence (DNA): TGTGCCAGCAGCTTAGTTCCCCTAGCGGGAGGTACGGATAATGAGCAGTTCTTC. Encoded protein: CASSLVPLAGGTDNEQFF. The chain joins TRBV11-3 to TRBJ2-1; 11 nucleotides match TRBD2. V was pared by 1 base and J by 7 bases, with 12 bases of the junction left unmatched. The CDR3 extends over 18 amino acids. In germline, CDR1 is SGHNT, CDR2 YENEEA.

This clone was counted between two and nine times. The chain uses TRBV6-1 and TRBJ2-1; 7 bases map to TRBD2. With V trimmed by 1 base and J by 0 bases, 6 bases remained unmatched. Germline V CDR1 and CDR2: MNHNS, SASEGT. This CDR3 region has 17 residues. In DNA, the CDR3 is TGTGCCAGCAGTGAAGAAGGTGGGGGGGGCTCCTACAATGAGCAGTTCTTC. This encodes CASSEEGGGGSYNEQFF.

Relative to its sample, this clone is medium-sized. The chain recombines TRBV11-3 with TRBJ2-3; D is perhaps TRBD2 (5 bases). The V end was cut by 3 bases, the J end by 5 bases, with 18 bases between. Germline CDR1 is SGHNT and CDR2 is YENEEA. The CDR3 sequence is 16 residues long. The CDR3 spells CASSLEPAAIGDTQYF. CDR3 bases: TGTGCCAGCAGCTTGGAACCAGCGGCCATTGGAGATACGCAGTATTTT.

This clone is classed as medium-sized. The CDR3 here is CASSDRGTALYSNQPQHF. The CDR3 DNA sequence: TGTGCCAGCAGTGACCGCGGGACAGCTCTGTATAGCAATCAGCCCCAGCATTTT. The chain is built from TRBV6-8 and TRBJ1-5, with TRBD1 identical over 7 bases. The CDR3 has 18 amino acids. J was trimmed by 0 bases and V by 5 bases; bases with no gene match: 13. Germline CDR1 and CDR2: MNHGY and SAAAGT.

This clone was picked up a small number of times. The rearrangement links TRBV23-1 to TRBJ2-1, with 14 nucleotides matching TRBD2. Being an ORF, TRBV23-1 has a function that is uncertain. The CDR3 is made up of 16 amino acids. With V trimmed by 0 bases and J by 6 bases, 1 base remained unmatched. The DNA of the CDR3 is TGCGCCAGCAGTCAATCTGGGACTAGCGGGAGCAATGAGCAGTTCTTC. This codes for CASSQSGTSGSNEQFF.

The table lists this clone with a few counts. The chain carries TRBV9 and TRBJ2-3, with TRBD2 matching 12 bases. This CDR3 comprises 14 residues. The trim removed 7 bases at V and 4 bases at J, leaving 4 bases unmatched. Germline loops: CDR1 SGDLS, CDR2 YYNGEE. The CDR3 nucleotides are TGTGCCAGCTCGTCTAGCGGGGGGGCAGATACGCAGTATTTT. Amino acids: CASSSSGGADTQYF.

This clone was seen only a few times. The chain uses TRBV6-8 and TRBJ2-1, with D possibly called TRBD1 or TRBD2 (5 bases each). The CDR3 is 13 residues long. Trimming took 5 bases from V and 7 from J, leaving 12 bases between them. Germline loops: CDR1 MNHGY, CDR2 SAAAGT. The CDR3 nucleotides read TGTGCCAGCAGTCGGGACGAGGTAAATGAGCAGTTCTTC. Its translation: CASSRDEVNEQFF.

V usage is TRBV28 and J usage is TRBJ2-1, with TRBD2 identical over 8 bases. This CDR3 spans 17 amino acids. The junction had 16 bases not matched to a gene; V was cut back by 5 bases and J by 7 bases. Germline values: CDR1 MDHEN, CDR2 SYDVKM. The chain's CDR3 is CASSPFLAGGYHNEQFF. For the CDR3, the DNA is TGTGCCAGCAGTCCATTCCTCGCGGGGGGCTACCATAATGAGCAGTTCTTC.

This clone has just a few counts. V and J are TRBV6-8 and TRBJ1-5; 8 positions agree with TRBD1. This CDR3 has 16 amino acids. Germline assignment: CDR1 MNHGY and CDR2 SAAAGT. Trimming cost V 0 bases and J 6 bases; bases outside gene matches: 7. The CDR3 is CASSYSLSGGGQPQHF. The CDR3 region has the DNA TGTGCCAGCAGTTACTCGTTATCAGGGGGCGGTCAGCCCCAGCATTTT.

V usage is TRBV30 and J usage is TRBJ1-4, with no clear D. This CDR3 has 16 residues. V was cut by 0 bases and J by 4 bases, with 15 bases left in between. Looked up from germline, CDR1 is GTSNPN and CDR2 is SVGIG (reference sequence). CDR3 bases: TGTGCCTGGAGTGTAAAGGAGGCTGGGCTTAATGAAAAACTGTTTTTT. This codes for CAWSVKEAGLNEKLFF. Looking up the rest from reference TRBV30 and TRBJ1-4 gives the full variable domain: SQTIHQWPATLVQPVGSPLSLECTVEGTSNPNLYWYRQAAGRGLQLLFYSVGIGQISSEVPQNLSASRPQDRQFILSSKKLLLSDSGFYLCAWSVKEAGLNEKLFFGSGTQLSVL.

This clone has just a few counts. The gene calls are TRBV6-8 and TRBJ2-5; 10 bases fit TRBD2. The CDR3 consists of 15 residues. Germline CDR1 reads MNHGY; CDR2 reads SAAAGT. With V trimmed by 5 bases and J by 0 bases, 3 bases remained unmatched. The CDR3 nucleotides read TGTGCCAGCAGTGGACTAGCGGAATACCAAGAGACCCAGTACTTC. It is translated as CASSGLAEYQETQYF.

By share, this clone ranks as large. The chain recombines TRBV6-8 with TRBJ1-2; the D gene is possibly TRBD1 (6 bases). This CDR3 region has 15 residues. CDR1 and CDR2 from the germline V gene are MNHGY and SAAAGT. V was cut by 5 bases and J by 3 bases, with 16 bases left in between. The CDR3 is CASSESRGGDYGYTF. CDR3 sequence (DNA): TGTGCCAGCAGTGAGAGCAGGGGAGGGGACTATGGCTACACCTTC.

The chain uses TRBV6-8 and TRBJ2-1; 12 bases match TRBD2. The CDR3 is made up of 15 amino acids. Germline V gives CDR1 MNHGY, CDR2 SAAAGT. After removal of 7 bases from V and 4 bases from J, the junction contained 5 bases not matched to a gene. The CDR3 bases are TGTGCCAGCATCCCAGGACTAGCGGGGTACAATGAGCAGTTCTTC. Translation: CASIPGLAGYNEQFF.

This rearrangement joins TRBV11-3 to TRBJ2-2, with D possibly called TRBD1 or TRBD2 (5 bases each). This CDR3 is built from 15 residues. Germline V CDR1 and CDR2: SGHNT, YENEEA. Deletions cut 3 bases from V and 2 bases from J, with 10 bases between. CDR3 bases: TGTGCCAGCAGCTTCCGGGACCATAACACCGGGGAGCTGTTTTTT. It translates to CASSFRDHNTGELFF. Full variable domain (outside the CDR3, taken from reference TRBV11-3 and TRBJ2-2): EAGVVQSPRYKIIEKKQPVAFWCNPISGHNTLYWYLQNLGQGPELLIRYENEEAVDDSQLPKDRFSAERLKGVDSTLKIQPAELGDSAVYLCASSFRDHNTGELFFGEGSRLTVL.

This clone is judged medium-sized. V is TRBV6-8 and J is TRBJ2-3; no firm D call. Per the germline V gene, CDR1 is MNHGY and CDR2 is SAAAGT. The CDR3 spans 15 residues. V was clipped by 5 bases and J by 5 bases, with 17 bases between them. This chain's CDR3 is CASSAGPRTGDTQYF. DNA of the CDR3: TGTGCCAGCAGTGCAGGACCCCGAACGGGAGATACGCAGTATTTT.